The clone carrying this T cell receptor beta chain was counted only a few times. The antigen is undetermined. This sample stems from a study of T cells in Graves' hyperthyroidism and ophthalmopathy. Whole-study results and caveats: Most clonotypes expanded in thyroid above 0.001 were likewise present in blood. Before onset, ophthalmopathy was predicted by the model a median roughly six months earlier.

These patients, aged 18 to 65, had recently diagnosed hyperthyroidism lasting under 2 months. Diagnoses used clinical symptoms, serum thyroxine and TRAb, thyroid ultrasound and orbital computed tomography. The V and J ends lost 8 bases and 1 base respectively, with 11 bases between them. In germline, CDR1 is LNHDA, CDR2 SQIVND (reference sequence). The length of the CDR3 is 13 residues. Amplification yielded TCR beta CDR3 regions, with RNA transcripts as the source. RT-PCR in the first round (using the HTBI primer set) targeted the TCR CDR3. MiXCR, applied by TCRdb to the multiplex PCR reads, yields one record per CDR3 protein. This table holds 250,000 to 300,000 distinct CDR3 sequences, roughly 15% found once.

This sequence originates from a woman between 35 and 50 years old with Graves' hyperthyroidism. This chain links TRBV19 with TRBJ1-2, with no clear D. The sequenced material came from blood. CDR3 bases: TGTGCCAGTTCCTTCAAACGTAACTATGGCTACACCTTC. The encoded protein is CASSFKRNYGYTF.